The clone carrying this TCR beta chain was seen only a few times. The antigen is unknown. CDR1 and CDR2 (germline): MNHEY, SMNVEV (reference sequence). The CDR3 has 14 residues. V lost 8 bases and J lost 4, with 15 bases in between. The sorted Tregs were CD4+CD25+CD127-/low cells. Full-length variable regions came from constant-region reverse primers plus semi-nested Nested Universal Primer A PCR. TCRdb itself ran the 5' RACE reads through MiXCR, one entry per CDR3 protein. The sample lists fewer than 55,000 distinct CDR3 sequences, 22% occurring once. Regarding the study as a whole: Greatest tumor Treg TCR overlap was with tumor naive CD4+ cells. Tumor memory CD4+ T cell TCR gene usage clustered with blood and lymph node memory CD4+ cells and lymph node naive CD4+ cells.

The receptor comes from a female donor with breast cancer. The rearrangement links TRBV27 to TRBJ1-5; D might be TRBD1 (5 bases). The sample taken for sequencing was Tregs sorted from a lymph node. The CDR3 nucleotides are TGTGCCAGCCGGCCCCAGGGAGGGAATCAGCCCCAGCATTTT. Translated: CASRPQGGNQPQHF.